The clone carrying this TCR beta chain was detected a few times. This specimen belongs to a study of T-cell reconstitution after alpha-beta-depleted transplantation in children. CDR1 is SGHRS, CDR2 YFSETQ, per germline. This CDR3 is built from 13 residues. With 5 bases removed from V and 6 bases from J, the gap between germline ends came to 15 bases. The TCRbeta library was prepared with unique molecular identifiers. TCRdb passed the PCR reads through MiXCR, listing each CDR3 protein once. The data show about 610,000 distinct CDR3 sequences, about 10% seen once. Sequences were derived from PBMCs from the stem cell graft donor, sampled from the stem cell graft. This TCR came from a human donor who donated a stem cell graft to a child with acute myeloid leukemia. V is TRBV5-1 and J is TRBJ2-7, with D hard to call. The CDR3 coding sequence is TGCGCCAGCAGTAGTAACGGGTCTCCCGAGCAGTACTTC. This codes for CASSSNGSPEQYF.